This T cell receptor (beta chain) was sequenced for a study of T cell therapy after organ transplantation. Turning to the study itself: Patients received up to 6 T cell doses every 2 weeks. Most products contained multiple CMV specificities restricted through one or more HLA alleles.

Therapy product cells were restimulated with a CMV peptide pool for roughly 4 hours, then IFN-gamma-secreting cells were captured. Germline V lookup: CDR1 SGHTA, CDR2 FQGTGA. The CDR3 runs 14 residues. Trimming took off 2 bases at V and 4 bases at J, with 11 bases between the two ends. Notes on this clone: The antigen is undetermined.

Only in-frame clones appear in the TCRdb table, and some are missing; sequencing was by immunoSEQ multiplex PCR. The repertoire holds 1,000 to 1,200 clones, with around 38% as singletons. The V gene is TRBV7-3, the J gene TRBJ1-1, with D perhaps TRBD1 (6 bases). This clonotype was obtained from a human patient who had received a solid organ transplant and had CMV disease. Some of the T cells may derive from the graft donor. Material: cultured CD8+ T cells. The CDR3 reads CASSLAGVGTEAFF. DNA for the CDR3: TGTGCCAGCAGCTTAGCAGGGGTCGGCACTGAAGCTTTCTTT.